Given below is one T cell receptor beta chain in context. This clonotype was found a few times. Its antigen is still unknown. Within one base of it there is no much larger clone, and no base qualities were kept. The treatment or condition tag for this specimen amounts to: live attenuated yellow fever vaccine strain. At each blood-draw timepoint, two biological replicates of bulk PBMCs were obtained. PBMCs were isolated from peripheral blood using a standard Ficoll-Paque protocol. TriZol was used to extract RNA from bulk PBMCs, CD4 and CD8 fractions, and dextramer-positive and dextramer-negative fractions. TCRdb names Illumina NovaSeq 6000 as the instrument used. TCR cDNA was synthesized by 5'RACE template switching, through which a universal primer site and unique molecular identifiers were introduced. cDNA synthesis was primed from both the TCR alpha and TCR beta constant segments. Library amplification used two PCR steps, and the second PCR step added sample barcodes and sequencing adapters. Sequencing of libraries was performed on Illumina HiSeq 2500 (2x100 bp) or NovaSeq (2x150 bp). Per the authors' processing: Reads were demultiplexed and collapsed into UMI consensus sequences with MIGEC, and V(D)J alignment was performed with MiXCR. Using edgeR on replicate PBMC samples, clonotypes were called vaccine-responding if FDR was below 0.01 and the log2 fold change was above 5 up to day 15. CD4 or CD8 identity was assigned to each bulk clonotype according to whether the clonotype was present at higher abundance in the sequenced CD4 repertoire or the sequenced CD8 repertoire. TCRdb applied fastp at Q25 and MiXCR to the public reads, then kept only in-frame beta chains. Each entry is one CDR3 protein sequence, shown with its most common DNA and genes. TCRdb's processing, not the authors' own work, is the source of the V and J calls. Within this sample are fewer than 450,000 distinct CDR3 sequences, with approximately 3.9% of them counted one time only. The ten largest clones represent roughly 24% of the sample.

These data belong to a study of T cells after yellow fever vaccination (dated by TCRdb to the late 2010s). Background for the entire study: The SMART-Seq v4 Ultra Low Input RNA kit was used to prepare libraries from fractions with low cell numbers. To follow T-cell clones before and after primary and booster YFV17D yellow fever vaccination, bulk TCR alpha and beta repertoires were sequenced over time. Bulk PBMC replicates and cell subsets were isolated from blood drawn at multiple timepoints before and after both primary and secondary immunization. The cohort comprised two healthy male donors, one aged 18 to 30 and one aged 30 to 40 years. Paper-wide results and their limitations: After the booster, most clones that had expanded after primary vaccination were detected again (approximately 95% of CD4 and around 88% of CD8), suggesting broad maintenance of memory. Computational filtering was required because FACS-sorted repertoires could contain abundant contaminating clonotypes from the bulk population. Because the study included only two donors, the extent to which the findings can be generalized is limited. The secondary T-cell response was found to be weaker but faster than the primary response, with a peak reached on day 5 rather than on day 15. A small fraction of clonotypes appeared in both the CD4 and CD8 compartments, likely as a result of convergent recombination.

The origin of this receptor is a young man who received the YFV17D yellow fever vaccine. Sequences were derived from PBMCs, sampled 5 days after the yellow fever booster vaccination.

Read as DNA, the sequence is TGTGCCAGCAGCTTGGAGGCGAGTATTGAAGCTTTCTTT. It translates as CASSLEASIEAFF. Here the chain combines TRBV5-4 and TRBJ1-1, with the D gene too uncertain to name. Reading from cysteine to phenylalanine, the CDR3 counts 13 amino acids. Just the 39-base CDR3 DNA is kept, in frame starting at base 1. Taken from the germline V gene (reference sequence), the CDR1 and CDR2 loops are SGHNT and YYREEE. A distance of 10 bases separates the germline ends of V and J, which lose 0 bases and 7 bases respectively.